This T cell receptor (beta chain) was identified during a study of long-term antiretroviral therapy in people with HIV. Running of the v3.0 immunoSEQ assay took place at survey level. For each individual sample, sequencing targeted 40,000-50,000 T-cell genomes. Clones were sequenced by immunoSEQ multiplex PCR, and TCRdb holds only the in-frame ones, with some missing. The table includes about 36,000 clones, more than 80% detected once. This clone was seen only once. What it binds is unknown. Each participant with HIV received care in the United States. General study results and limits: Repertoires looked antigen-experienced, with only a slight naive shift after ART. Blood obtained between the mid-2000s and the late 2010s may reflect older ART regimens.

CDR1 and CDR2 from the germline V gene are SEHNR and FQNEAQ (reference sequence). The CDR3 covers 15 residues. Germline trimming cut 2 bases from V and 10 bases from J; bases unmatched to any gene: 10. This clonotype originated in a man aged 25 to 40 with HIV. The chain carries TRBV7-9 and TRBJ2-1, with 8 bases identical to TRBD1. The sequencing used unsorted PBMCs, collected 3.4 years after starting antiretroviral therapy. CDR3 region: CASSLIRGRDDEQFF. The CDR3 DNA reads as TGTGCCAGCAGCTTAATCAGGGGGCGAGATGACGAGCAGTTCTTC.